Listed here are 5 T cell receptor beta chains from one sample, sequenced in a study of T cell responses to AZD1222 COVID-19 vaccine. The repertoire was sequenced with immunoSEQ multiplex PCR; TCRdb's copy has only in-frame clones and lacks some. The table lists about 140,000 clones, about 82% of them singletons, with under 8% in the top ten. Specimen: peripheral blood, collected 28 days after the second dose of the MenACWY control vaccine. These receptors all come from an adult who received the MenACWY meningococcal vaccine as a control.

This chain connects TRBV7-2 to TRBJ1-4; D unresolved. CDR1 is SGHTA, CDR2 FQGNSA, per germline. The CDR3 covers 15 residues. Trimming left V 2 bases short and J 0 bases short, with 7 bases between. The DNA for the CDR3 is TGTGCCAGCAGCTTATATCCCTCAACTAATGAAAAACTGTTTTTT. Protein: CASSLYPSTNEKLFF.

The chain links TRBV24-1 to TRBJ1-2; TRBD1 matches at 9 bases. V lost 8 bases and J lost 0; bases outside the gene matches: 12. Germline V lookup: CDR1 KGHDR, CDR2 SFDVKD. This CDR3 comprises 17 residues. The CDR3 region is CATKTGGGHGTNYGYTF. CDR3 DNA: TGTGCCACCAAGACAGGGGGGGGACATGGGACTAACTATGGCTACACCTTC.

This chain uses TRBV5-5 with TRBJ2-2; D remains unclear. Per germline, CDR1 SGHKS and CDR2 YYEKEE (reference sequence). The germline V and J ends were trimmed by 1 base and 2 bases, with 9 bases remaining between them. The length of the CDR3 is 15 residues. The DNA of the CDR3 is TGTGCCAGCAGCTTGAGAACCACCAACACCGGGGAGCTGTTTTTT. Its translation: CASSLRTTNTGELFF. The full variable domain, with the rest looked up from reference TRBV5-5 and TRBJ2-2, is DAGVTQSPTHLIKTRGQQVTLRCSPISGHKSVSWYQQVLGQGPQFIFQYYEKEERGRGNFPDRFSARQFPNYSSELNVNALLLGDSALYLCASSLRTTNTGELFFGEGSRLTVL.

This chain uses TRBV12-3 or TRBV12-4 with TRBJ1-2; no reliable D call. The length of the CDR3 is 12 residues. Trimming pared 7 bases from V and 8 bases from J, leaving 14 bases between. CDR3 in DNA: TGTGCCAGCACCCTAACGGCACAGGGCTACACCTTC. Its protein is CASTLTAQGYTF.

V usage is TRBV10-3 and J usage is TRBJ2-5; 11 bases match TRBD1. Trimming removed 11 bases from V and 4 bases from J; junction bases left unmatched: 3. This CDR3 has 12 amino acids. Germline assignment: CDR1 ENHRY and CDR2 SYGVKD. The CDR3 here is CALGTGGETQYF. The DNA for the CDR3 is TGTGCCCTAGGGACAGGGGGAGAGACCCAGTACTTC.